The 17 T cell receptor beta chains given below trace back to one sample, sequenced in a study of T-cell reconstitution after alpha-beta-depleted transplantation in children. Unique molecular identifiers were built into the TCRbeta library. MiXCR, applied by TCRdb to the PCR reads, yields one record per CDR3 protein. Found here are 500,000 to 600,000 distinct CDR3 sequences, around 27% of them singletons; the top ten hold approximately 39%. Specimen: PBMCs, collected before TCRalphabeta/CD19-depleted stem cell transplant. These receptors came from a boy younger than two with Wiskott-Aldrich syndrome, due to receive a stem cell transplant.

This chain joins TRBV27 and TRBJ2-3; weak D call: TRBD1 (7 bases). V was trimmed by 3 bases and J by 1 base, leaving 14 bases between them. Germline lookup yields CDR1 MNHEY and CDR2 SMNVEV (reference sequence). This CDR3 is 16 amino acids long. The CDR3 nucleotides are TGTGCCAGCAGTTTGTGGAGGGGGACAGGCACAGATACGCAGTATTTT. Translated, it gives CASSLWRGTGTDTQYF.

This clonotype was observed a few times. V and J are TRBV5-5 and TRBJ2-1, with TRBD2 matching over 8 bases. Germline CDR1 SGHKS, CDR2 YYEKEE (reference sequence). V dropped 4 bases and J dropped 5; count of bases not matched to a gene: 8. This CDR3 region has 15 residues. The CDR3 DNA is TGTGCCAGCAGCCCGTTAGCGGGGCAACACAATGAGCAGTTCTTC. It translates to CASSPLAGQHNEQFF.

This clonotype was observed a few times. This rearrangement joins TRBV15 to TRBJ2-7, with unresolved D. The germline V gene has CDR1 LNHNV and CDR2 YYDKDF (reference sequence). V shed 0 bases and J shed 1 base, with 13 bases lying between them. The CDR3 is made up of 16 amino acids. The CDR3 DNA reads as TGTGCCACCAGCAGAGAGATGATGGCTGCTTCCTACGAGCAGTACTTC. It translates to CATSREMMAASYEQYF.

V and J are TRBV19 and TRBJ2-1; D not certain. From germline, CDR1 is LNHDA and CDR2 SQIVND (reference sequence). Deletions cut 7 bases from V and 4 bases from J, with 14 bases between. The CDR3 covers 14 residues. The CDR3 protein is CASNKDARYNEQFF. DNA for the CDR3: TGTGCCAGTAATAAGGACGCAAGGTACAATGAGCAGTTCTTC.

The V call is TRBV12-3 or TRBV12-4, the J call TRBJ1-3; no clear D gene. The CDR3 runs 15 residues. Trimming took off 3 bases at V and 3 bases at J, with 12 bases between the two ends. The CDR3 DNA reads TGTGCCAGCAGTTTGGGAATCCGGTTTGGAAACACCATATATTTT. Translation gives CASSLGIRFGNTIYF.

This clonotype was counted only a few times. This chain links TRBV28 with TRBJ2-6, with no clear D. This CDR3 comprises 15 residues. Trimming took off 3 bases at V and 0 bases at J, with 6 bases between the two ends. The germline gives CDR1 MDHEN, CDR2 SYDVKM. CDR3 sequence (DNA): TGTGCCAGCAGTTTCCTGTCCTCTGGGGCCAACGTCCTGACTTTC. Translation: CASSFLSSGANVLTF.

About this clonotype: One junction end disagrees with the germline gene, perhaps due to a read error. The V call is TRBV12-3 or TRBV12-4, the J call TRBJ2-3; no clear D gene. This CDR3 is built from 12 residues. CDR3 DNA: TGTGCAAGCAGCTTCTCGCTTGATACGCAGTATTTT. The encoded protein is CASSFSLDTQYF.

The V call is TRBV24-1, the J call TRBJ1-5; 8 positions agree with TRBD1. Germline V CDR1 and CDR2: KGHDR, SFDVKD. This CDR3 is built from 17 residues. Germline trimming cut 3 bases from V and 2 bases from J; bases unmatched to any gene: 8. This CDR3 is CATSDGWTGRGNQPQHF. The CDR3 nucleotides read TGTGCCACCAGTGATGGATGGACAGGGCGCGGCAATCAGCCCCAGCATTTT.

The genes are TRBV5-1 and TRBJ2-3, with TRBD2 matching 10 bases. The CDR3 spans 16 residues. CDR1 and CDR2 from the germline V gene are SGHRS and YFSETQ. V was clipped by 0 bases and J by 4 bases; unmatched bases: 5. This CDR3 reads CASSLALAGAADTQYF. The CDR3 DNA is TGCGCCAGCAGCTTGGCGCTAGCGGGAGCGGCAGATACGCAGTATTTT.

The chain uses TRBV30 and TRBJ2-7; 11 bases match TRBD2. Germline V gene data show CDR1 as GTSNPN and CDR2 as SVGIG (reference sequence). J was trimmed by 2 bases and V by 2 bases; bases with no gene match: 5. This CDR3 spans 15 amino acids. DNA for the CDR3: TGTGCCTGGAGTCCCCCGGGACTAGCGGCCTACGAGCAGTACTTC. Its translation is CAWSPPGLAAYEQYF.

The CDR3 loop reads CSARDIKLGDEQFF. The CDR3 DNA reads as TGCAGTGCTAGAGATATTAAACTAGGCGATGAGCAGTTCTTC. This chain links TRBV20-1 with TRBJ2-1, with a weak D call TRBD2 (5 bases). The CDR3 is made up of 14 amino acids. Germline assignment: CDR1 DFQATT and CDR2 SNEGSKA (reference sequence). V was trimmed by 0 bases and J by 8 bases, leaving 14 bases between them.

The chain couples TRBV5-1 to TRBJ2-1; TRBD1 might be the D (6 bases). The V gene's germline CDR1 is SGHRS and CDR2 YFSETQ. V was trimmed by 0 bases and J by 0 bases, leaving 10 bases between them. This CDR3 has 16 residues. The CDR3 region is CASSLEGHSSYNEQFF. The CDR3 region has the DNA TGCGCCAGCAGCTTGGAGGGACACAGCTCCTACAATGAGCAGTTCTTC.

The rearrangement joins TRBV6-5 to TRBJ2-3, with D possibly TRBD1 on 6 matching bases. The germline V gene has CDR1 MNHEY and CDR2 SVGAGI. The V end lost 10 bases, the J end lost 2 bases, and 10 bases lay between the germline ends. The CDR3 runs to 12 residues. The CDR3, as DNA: TGTGCCATGTGGGGGCCCACAGATACGCAGTATTTT. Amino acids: CAMWGPTDTQYF.

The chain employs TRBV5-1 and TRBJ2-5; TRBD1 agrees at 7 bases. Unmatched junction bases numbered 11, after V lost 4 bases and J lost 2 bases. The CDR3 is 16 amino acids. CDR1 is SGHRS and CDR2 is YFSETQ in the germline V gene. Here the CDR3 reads CASSRPTGMIQETQYF. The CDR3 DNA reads TGCGCCAGCAGCCGACCGACAGGGATGATACAAGAGACCCAGTACTTC.

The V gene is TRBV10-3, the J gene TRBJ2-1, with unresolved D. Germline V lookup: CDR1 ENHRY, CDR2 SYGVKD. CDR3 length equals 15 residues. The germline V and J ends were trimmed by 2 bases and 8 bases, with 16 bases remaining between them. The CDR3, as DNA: TGTGCCATCAGTGAGCGCCGGAAGGGTTCCGATGAGCAGTTCTTC. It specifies CAISERRKGSDEQFF.

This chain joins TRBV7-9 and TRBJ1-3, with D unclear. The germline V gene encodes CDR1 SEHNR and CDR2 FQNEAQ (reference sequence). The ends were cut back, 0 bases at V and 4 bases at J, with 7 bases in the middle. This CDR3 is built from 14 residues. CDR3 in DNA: TGTGCCAGCAGCTTAGCGGAGAGGGGAAACACCATATATTTT. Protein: CASSLAERGNTIYF.

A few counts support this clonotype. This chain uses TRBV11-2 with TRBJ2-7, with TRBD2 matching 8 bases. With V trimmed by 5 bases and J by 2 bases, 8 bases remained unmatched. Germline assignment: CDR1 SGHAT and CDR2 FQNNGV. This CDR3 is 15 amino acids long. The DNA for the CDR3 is TGTGCCAGCAGCCGATTAGCGGGATCGGCCTACGAGCAGTACTTC. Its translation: CASSRLAGSAYEQYF.